The rows below give T cell receptor beta chains drawn from one sample of a study of T cell responses to AZD1222 COVID-19 vaccine. Only in-frame clones appear in the TCRdb table, and some are missing; sequencing was by immunoSEQ multiplex PCR. This table has around 96,000 clones, around nine tenths appearing once. Sequenced material: peripheral blood, taken 28 days after the second AZD1222 dose. The receptors here all came from an adult who received the AZD1222 COVID-19 vaccine. CDR3s include the opening cysteine and the closing phenylalanine or tryptophan.

cdr3_aa: CASSNTGGRIYGYTF
j_call: TRBJ1-2
v_call: TRBV27

cdr3_aa: CASSFRLAGVGEQFF
j_call: TRBJ2-1
v_call: TRBV5-1

cdr3_aa: CASRMNTEAFF
j_call: TRBJ1-1
v_call: TRBV6-5

cdr3_aa: CASSVAAGGNEQFF
j_call: TRBJ2-1
v_call: TRBV9

cdr3_aa: CASAKGTSYEQYF
j_call: TRBJ2-7
v_call: TRBV19

cdr3_aa: CSVEGGRDETQYF
j_call: TRBJ2-5
v_call: TRBV29-1

cdr3_aa: CASRRQGWYEQYF
j_call: TRBJ2-7
v_call: TRBV6-5

cdr3_aa: CATSRDRGEKLFF
j_call: TRBJ1-4
v_call: TRBV15

cdr3_aa: CASSPSGGLAKNIQYF
j_call: TRBJ2-4
v_call: TRBV4-2

cdr3_aa: CASSSDPDNEQFF
j_call: TRBJ2-1
v_call: TRBV5-1

cdr3_aa: CASSPTPGLAGRGGYNEQFF
j_call: TRBJ2-1
v_call: TRBV18

cdr3_aa: CASSLVNFSRLNTEAFF
j_call: TRBJ1-1
v_call: TRBV7-9

cdr3_aa: CASGLVGTRNTEAFF
j_call: TRBJ1-1
v_call: TRBV12-5

cdr3_aa: CASNLDNSRGQGFYNEQFF
j_call: TRBJ2-1
v_call: TRBV5-6

cdr3_aa: CASSQGINQPQHF
j_call: TRBJ1-5
v_call: TRBV5-1

cdr3_aa: CASSRKYSGANVLTF
j_call: TRBJ2-6
v_call: TRBV27

cdr3_aa: CASSSRGGYGGAF
j_call: TRBJ2-7
v_call: TRBV7-8

cdr3_aa: CASSLTPGDTQYF
j_call: TRBJ2-3
v_call: TRBV9

cdr3_aa: CASSSLGVGELFF
j_call: TRBJ2-2
v_call: TRBV11-2

cdr3_aa: CASRVRGVETQYF
j_call: TRBJ2-5
v_call: TRBV2

cdr3_aa: CAWSTGQRDTIYF
j_call: TRBJ1-3
v_call: TRBV30

cdr3_aa: CASSPTRDRGHLPF
j_call: TRBJ2-7
v_call: TRBV18

cdr3_aa: CASSPTPVVAFF
j_call: TRBJ1-1
v_call: TRBV28

cdr3_aa: CASSGRPTVPRNEQFF
j_call: TRBJ2-1
v_call: TRBV14

cdr3_aa: CASRRDIFGYTF
j_call: TRBJ1-2
v_call: TRBV2

cdr3_aa: CASRRDTSPYEQYF
j_call: TRBJ2-7
v_call: TRBV2

cdr3_aa: CASSTSGLANYGYTF
j_call: TRBJ1-2
v_call: TRBV19

cdr3_aa: CASSVRGYSYNEQFF
j_call: TRBJ2-1
v_call: TRBV9

cdr3_aa: CASSPLEGSSTEAFF
j_call: TRBJ1-1
v_call: TRBV18

cdr3_aa: CASSPGGSYSNQPQHF
j_call: TRBJ1-5
v_call: TRBV6-2/TRBV6-3

cdr3_aa: CASSREGAGYGYTF
j_call: TRBJ1-2
v_call: TRBV9

cdr3_aa: CASSFFVSSVNTEAFF
j_call: TRBJ1-1
v_call: TRBV5-1

cdr3_aa: CASSRQKTGNTIYF
j_call: TRBJ1-3
v_call: TRBV19

cdr3_aa: CAWSGPYEQYF
j_call: TRBJ2-7
v_call: TRBV30

cdr3_aa: CASSIREGATNEKLFF
j_call: TRBJ1-4
v_call: TRBV7-8

cdr3_aa: CASSIIGQGGETQYF
j_call: TRBJ2-5
v_call: TRBV19

cdr3_aa: CASSLGAGGPGGELFF
j_call: TRBJ2-2
v_call: TRBV7-3

cdr3_aa: CASSQTRRQSYGYTF
j_call: TRBJ1-2
v_call: TRBV9

cdr3_aa: CASSLAGLLTGELFF
j_call: TRBJ2-2
v_call: TRBV7-8

cdr3_aa: CASSLTTDGSYGYTF
j_call: TRBJ1-2
v_call: TRBV4-2

cdr3_aa: CASSPGTSGRAFQFF
j_call: TRBJ2-1
v_call: TRBV7-3

cdr3_aa: CASSDHLAGNTIYF
j_call: TRBJ1-3
v_call: TRBV6-1

cdr3_aa: CASSFTVGLEQYF
j_call: TRBJ2-7
v_call: TRBV27

cdr3_aa: CATSRRQGRQPQHF
j_call: TRBJ1-5
v_call: TRBV15

cdr3_aa: CASSLDRRNYGYTF
j_call: TRBJ1-2
v_call: TRBV5-1